Below are 18 T cell receptor beta chains sequenced from a single sample in a study of CD8+ T cells in alopecia areata. As for treatment: oral pan-JAK inhibitor, 5-10 mg twice daily. Reverse transcription of extracted RNA yielded cDNA, which provided the sequencing template. Method: immunoSEQ multiplex PCR; TCRdb's copy keeps in-frame clones and lacks some. The profile shows 95,000 to 120,000 clones, around 54% of them singletons. This sample comprised CD4+ T cells sorted from blood, obtained at week 24, from a patient treated with tofacitinib. The receptors were sampled from a human donor with alopecia areata.

The V call is TRBV27, the J call TRBJ2-7, with a weak D call TRBD1 (5 bases). There are 14 residues in the CDR3. CDR1 MNHEY and CDR2 SMNVEV come from the germline V gene (reference sequence). The ends were cut back, 3 bases at V and 2 bases at J, with 11 bases in the middle. CDR3 in amino acids: CASSFGDSPYEQYF. CDR3 nucleotide sequence: TGTGCCAGCAGTTTCGGAGACAGTCCCTACGAGCAGTACTTC.

This CDR3 reads CSVQTIPGQGLYEQYF. In DNA form, the CDR3 reads TGCAGCGTCCAGACGATTCCGGGACAGGGCCTTTACGAGCAGTACTTC. The chain couples TRBV29-1 to TRBJ2-7; 9 bases agree with TRBD1. The CDR3 consists of 16 residues. The germline CDR1 and CDR2 sequences are SQVTM and ANQGSEA. Trimming cost V 6 bases and J 4 bases; bases outside gene matches: 16.

The CDR3 DNA is TGTGCCAGCACGGGGGACATGAACACTGAAGCTTTCTTT. Translated, it gives CASTGDMNTEAFF. The gene calls are TRBV2 and TRBJ1-1; possibly TRBD1 for D (6 bases). Trimming cost V 7 bases and J 0 bases, with 9 bases left between them. Germline CDR1 is SNHLY and CDR2 is FYNNEI. CDR3 length equals 13 residues.

The sample holds a few counts of this clone. The chain carries TRBV18 and TRBJ1-5, with D tentatively TRBD1 (6 bases). Germline assignment: CDR1 KGHSH and CDR2 LQKENI. Trimming stripped 3 bases from V and 6 bases from J, with 15 bases between. The CDR3 extends over 15 amino acids. CDR3 region: CASSPGSQGTQPQHF. CDR3 DNA sequence: TGTGCCAGCTCACCGGGTTCACAGGGTACTCAGCCCCAGCATTTT.

This sequence joins TRBV4-1 and TRBJ1-3, with D possibly TRBD1 on 5 matching bases. Between the trimmed V and J ends, which lost 2 bases and 0 bases, there was a span of 11 bases. CDR1 and CDR2 from the germline V gene are MGHRA and YSYEKL. CDR3 length: 16 residues. This CDR3 reads CASSQSRDGSGNTIYF. The DNA for the CDR3 is TGCGCCAGCAGCCAATCCAGGGATGGCTCTGGAAACACCATATATTTT.

This chain uses TRBV5-1 with TRBJ1-2; perhaps TRBD1 as D (6 bases). This CDR3 is built from 13 residues. CDR1 is SGHRS and CDR2 is YFSETQ in the germline V gene. V lost 4 bases to trimming and J lost 4 bases, with 11 bases between them. The CDR3 sequence is CASSEEGGYGYTF. The CDR3, as DNA: TGCGCCAGCAGCGAGGAAGGGGGCTATGGCTACACCTTC.

This clone was recorded a few times. J is TRBJ2-1 and V is TRBV6-6, with 10 positions matching TRBD1. Germline lookup yields CDR1 MNHNY and CDR2 SVGAGI (reference sequence). V trimming: 4 bases; J trimming: 6 bases; junction bases outside the gene matches: 6. The CDR3 length is 15 residues. For the CDR3, the DNA is TGTGCCAGCAGTTTGGGGACAGGGGTTATCAATGAGCAGTTCTTC. Its protein is CASSLGTGVINEQFF.

A few counts support this clone. This chain joins TRBV4-2 and TRBJ1-2, with 9 bases matching TRBD1. CDR3 length: 17 residues. The V gene end was trimmed by 1 base and the J gene end by 4 bases; junction bases not matched to a gene: 10. CDR1 is LGHNA, CDR2 YNFKEQ, per germline. The CDR3 reads CASSQGTGEEGLYGYTF. CDR3 coding DNA: TGTGCCAGCAGCCAAGGGACAGGGGAAGAGGGGCTCTATGGCTACACCTTC.

The V and J genes are TRBV19 and TRBJ1-5; tentative D call: TRBD1 (5 bases). The CDR3 loop spans 16 amino acids. The V end lost 8 bases, the J end lost 3 bases, and 20 bases lay between the germline ends. Germline V gene lookup returns CDR1 LNHDA and CDR2 SQIVND (reference sequence). The CDR3 nucleotides are TGTGCCAGTCATCTAGGAACAGGAGCGATCAATCAGCCCCAGCATTTT. The encoded protein is CASHLGTGAINQPQHF.

The rearrangement joins TRBV4-3 to TRBJ1-2, with 9 bases lining up with TRBD1. CDR3 length: 14 amino acids. V shed 3 bases and J 4 bases; nucleotides not matched to a gene: 3. Germline values: CDR1 LGHNA, CDR2 YSLEER. CDR3 sequence: CASSQDRGIYGYTF. In nucleotides, the CDR3 is TGCGCCAGCAGCCAGGACAGGGGCATCTATGGCTACACCTTC.

This clone was detected a few times. This chain links TRBV15 with TRBJ2-7; D is undetermined. The CDR3 loop spans 12 amino acids. V lost 0 bases to trimming and J lost 6 bases, with 6 bases between them. Germline V gene data show CDR1 as LNHNV and CDR2 as YYDKDF (reference sequence). The CDR3 spells CATSRDPTEQYF. The CDR3 bases are TGTGCCACCAGCAGAGATCCAACCGAGCAGTACTTC.

This rearrangement joins TRBV29-1 to TRBJ2-3, with D possibly matching TRBD1 (6 bases). Between the trimmed V and J ends, which lost 1 base and 5 bases, there was a span of 16 bases. This CDR3 is built from 15 residues. Germline V lookup: CDR1 SQVTM, CDR2 ANQGSEA. The CDR3: CSVEVLGQGEDTQYF. The DNA of the CDR3 is TGCAGCGTTGAAGTTTTGGGACAAGGGGAAGATACGCAGTATTTT.

A single count supports this clone. The chain recombines TRBV6-6 with TRBJ2-5; no clear D. Germline V CDR1 and CDR2: MNHNY, SVGAGI (reference sequence). The CDR3 extends over 11 amino acids. V lost 4 bases and J lost 1, with 1 base in between. The CDR3 sequence is CASSFQETQYF. The CDR3 DNA reads as TGTGCCAGCAGTTTCCAAGAGACCCAGTACTTC.

This clone was observed a single time. V usage is TRBV4-2 and J usage is TRBJ2-2; TRBD2 might be the D (6 bases). Germline V lookup: CDR1 LGHNA, CDR2 YNFKEQ. The CDR3 is made up of 16 amino acids. Trimming removed 1 base from V and 5 bases from J, with 14 bases in between. CDR3 sequence reads: CASSQVDGGGTGELFF. CDR3 coding DNA: TGTGCCAGCAGCCAAGTAGACGGGGGAGGAACCGGGGAGCTGTTTTTT.

In its sample, this clone was seen once. The genes are TRBV2 and TRBJ2-5, with a possible D match to TRBD1 (8 bases). Germline V gives CDR1 SNHLY, CDR2 FYNNEI. CDR3 length: 14 residues. Trimming removed 4 bases from V and 5 bases from J, with 14 bases in between. The CDR3 coding sequence is TGTGCCAGCAGTGTCGACAGGGGAGGGGAGACCCAGTACTTC. It yields the protein CASSVDRGGETQYF.

J is TRBJ1-5 and V is TRBV9; 8 bases align to TRBD1. The CDR3 runs 14 residues. Germline trimming cut 1 base from V and 5 bases from J; bases unmatched to any gene: 2. Germline CDR1 SGDLS, CDR2 YYNGEE. This chain's CDR3 is CASSVQGADQPQHF. For the CDR3, the DNA is TGTGCCAGCAGCGTACAGGGGGCAGATCAGCCCCAGCATTTT.

The DNA for the CDR3 is TGTGCCAGCAGTTATCGAGGATCTGATCGAGAGCAGTACTTC. Encoded protein: CASSYRGSDREQYF. This sequence joins TRBV6-5 and TRBJ2-7; no firm D call. Between the trimmed V and J ends, which lost 3 bases and 7 bases, there was a span of 16 bases. This CDR3 spans 14 amino acids. Germline V gene sequence: CDR1 MNHEY, CDR2 SVGAGI.

The rearrangement links TRBV4-1 to TRBJ1-1; perhaps TRBD1 as D (5 bases). The CDR3 is made up of 14 amino acids. V was clipped by 1 base and J by 5 bases, with 11 bases between them. Per the germline V gene, CDR1 is MGHRA and CDR2 is YSYEKL. As DNA, the CDR3 is TGCGCCAGCAGCCAAGGTTTCAGGGAGACTGAAGCTTTCTTT. It encodes CASSQGFRETEAFF.